These T cell receptor beta chains were read from a single sample in a study of tumor-infiltrating lymphocytes in primary liver carcinoma. TCRdb reprocessed the multiplex PCR reads via MiXCR and lists one record per CDR3 protein. The sample shows more than 30,000 distinct CDR3 sequences, about three quarters of them seen only once. The sample consisted of liver tumor tissue from sampling region 5. These TCRs come from a man aged 35 to 55 with primary liver carcinoma and hepatitis B virus infection. Each CDR3 is given with its conserved first and last residue. D genes are given only for firm matches. Size tells how often a clone was seen (once, few, many) or the class of an expanded clone, and some rows leave it out.

cdr3_aa cdr3_nt j_call d_call v_call clone_size
CASSPLGNNNEQLF TGCGCCAGCAGCCCGCTCGGTAACAACAATGAGCAGCTCTTC TRBJ2-1 . TRBV4-1 .
CANSLEAGQGLFPSTDTQYF TGTGCCAACAGCTTAGAGGCGGGACAGGGTCTTTTCCCAAGCACAGATACGCAGTATTTT TRBJ2-3 TRBD1 TRBV11-2 few
CASSLGLSGREQYF TGTGCCAGCAGCTTAGGTCTTAGTGGACGGGAGCAGTACTTC TRBJ2-7 . TRBV11-2 .
CTSSLRLSGRTAYEQYF TGTACCAGCAGCCTACGACTTAGCGGGAGGACGGCCTACGAGCAGTACTTC TRBJ2-7 TRBD2 TRBV13 .
CANSQSIAESLYEQYF TGCGCCAACAGCCAATCCATAGCGGAGTCACTTTACGAGCAGTACTTC TRBJ2-7 . TRBV4-1 .
CSASSGIRADTQYF TGCAGTGCTAGTAGCGGTATCAGGGCAGATACGCAGTATTTT TRBJ2-3 . TRBV20-1 .
CASSFTGTNDEQYF TGTGCCAGTAGTTTTACCGGGACTAACGACGAGCAGTACTTC TRBJ2-7 TRBD2 TRBV6-5 .
CASRTRQGVSYNEQFF TGTGCCAGCAGGACAAGACAGGGGGTCTCCTACAATGAGCAGTTCTTC TRBJ2-1 TRBD1 TRBV28 many
CASSLISADIQYF TGTGCCAGCAGCTTGATTAGCGCAGATATTCAGTATTTT TRBJ2-3 . TRBV11-2 .
CAISHDRGGSPLHF TGTGCCATCAGCCACGACAGGGGAGGATCACCCCTCCACTTT TRBJ1-6 TRBD1 TRBV10-3 many
CASSRPGGSFYNEQFF TGTGCCAGCAGCCGACCGGGAGGCAGCTTTTACAATGAGCAGTTCTTC TRBJ2-1 TRBD2 TRBV14 .
CASKPSALSYNEQFF TGTGCCAGCAAACCCTCCGCCTTATCCTACAATGAGCAGTTCTTC TRBJ2-1 . TRBV5-4 .
CASTLGTGNMVTGELFF TGTGCCAGCACCCTAGGGACGGGGAATATGGTCACCGGGGAGCTGTTTTTT TRBJ2-2 . TRBV6-5 many
CTSSQVALLAGASDTQYF TGTACCAGCAGCCAAGTGGCGCTTCTAGCGGGGGCGTCAGATACGCAGTATTTT TRBJ2-3 TRBD2 TRBV4-2 .
CASSEETQYF TGTGCCAGCTCTGAAGAGACCCAGTACTTC TRBJ2-5 . TRBV18 many
CVSNQADRVRSYEQYF TGTGTCAGCAACCAGGCGGATCGGGTAAGGTCCTACGAGCAGTACTTC TRBJ2-7 . TRBV14 .
CASPPTGASGEQYF TGTGCCAGCCCTCCCACAGGGGCCTCGGGGGAGCAGTACTTT TRBJ2-7 . TRBV6-6 .
CASSVTSAIGELFF TGTGCCAGCAGTGTGACTAGCGCGATCGGGGAGTTGTTTTTT TRBJ2-2 TRBD2 TRBV28 .
CASSYSLAGESYNEQFF TGTGCCAGCAGTTACTCTCTAGCGGGAGAGAGCTACAATGAGCAGTTCTTC TRBJ2-1 TRBD2 TRBV6-5 .
CVSSLKLLAGMNELFF TGTGTCAGCAGCTTAAAGCTCCTAGCGGGAATGAATGAGCTGTTCTTC TRBJ2-1 TRBD2 TRBV11-2 few
CASSQDRETHYEQYF TGCGCCAGCAGCCAAGATCGGGAGACTCATTACGAGCAATACTTC TRBJ2-7 . TRBV4-3 once
CASSSRTCVTGELFF TGTGCCAGCAGCTCCAGGACATGTGTGACCGGGGAGCTGTTTTTT TRBJ2-2 . TRBV5-6 .
CTRSQEYGQGFWTVAFF TGTACCAGGAGCCAAGAGTACGGACAGGGTTTTTGGACTGTAGCTTTCTTT TRBJ1-1 TRBD1 TRBV4-2 .
CASNLAGRSYNEQFF TGTGCCAGCAACCTAGCGGGAAGGTCCTACAATGAGCAGTTCTTC TRBJ2-1 TRBD2 TRBV11-2 .
CAISPTATRDEQFF TGTGCCATCAGTCCCACGGCGACCCGGGATGAGCAGTTCTTC TRBJ2-1 . TRBV10-3 many
CDSSIDGRFSGTLYNERFF TGTGACAGCAGCATAGATGGGCGATTCAGCGGGACCCTTTACAATGAGCGGTTCTTT TRBJ2-1 TRBD2 TRBV11-2 .
CAINGIANAGELLF TGTGCCATCAATGGGATCGCGAACGCCGGGGAGTTGTTATTT TRBJ2-2 . TRBV10-3 .
CASSLLGAEGLEQYF TGTGCCAGCAGCTTACTGGGGGCAGAGGGTCTCGAGCAGTACTTC TRBJ2-7 . TRBV11-2 .
CSVDARGRIDTQYF TGCAGCGTCGATGCCCGAGGTCGCATAGATACGCAGTATTTT TRBJ2-3 . TRBV29-1 .
CASSYYLSLTETQYF TGTGCCAGCAGTTACTATCTCAGTCTCACAGAAACGCAGTATTTT TRBJ2-3 . TRBV6-5 .
CAGSLWRGAPGLYGHEQFF TGTGCCGGCAGCCTTTGGCGGGGGGCCCCGGGACTATATGGGCATGAGCAGTTCTTC TRBJ2-1 TRBD2 TRBV5-6 few
CVSSLPGQGPDAQYF TGTGTCAGCAGCTTACCCGGGCAGGGGCCGGATGCGCAGTATTTT TRBJ2-3 . TRBV11-2 .
CVSSFCGSSYGYTF TGTGTCAGCAGTTTTTGTGGGAGTAGCTATGGCTACACCTTC TRBJ1-2 . TRBV12-3/TRBV12-4 .
CANRSLVKNEQFF TGTGCCAACAGATCCTTGGTGAAAAATGAGCAGTTCTTC TRBJ2-1 . TRBV6-2/TRBV6-3 .
CASSFGLDTQCF TGTGCCAGCAGCTTTGGACTCGATACACAGTGTTTT TRBJ2-3 . TRBV5-5 .
CSVKGDRGRGETQYF TGTAGCGTTAAAGGGGACAGGGGTAGGGGAGAGACCCAGTACTTC TRBJ2-5 TRBD1 TRBV29-1 .
CASSLGTSPHTQYF TGTGCCAGCAGCCTTGGGACTTCTCCACATACGCAGTATTTT TRBJ2-3 . TRBV11-1 .
CASSMGTGRSYGQYF TGTGCCAGCAGTATGGGGACAGGGAGGTCCTATGGGCAGTATTTC TRBJ2-7 TRBD1 TRBV12-3/TRBV12-4 once
CASSLLGGRGGEQYF TGTGCCAGCAGTTTACTAGGGGGCCGAGGTGGGGAGCAGTACTTC TRBJ2-7 TRBD1 TRBV12-3/TRBV12-4 .
CAITKQSGLVGGFSYEQYF TGTGCCATCACCAAACAATCGGGACTAGTGGGAGGATTCTCCTACGAGCAGTACTTC TRBJ2-7 TRBD2 TRBV10-3 .
CASRRETGGSYGQYF TGTGCCAGCAGAAGGGAGACAGGGGGCTCCTACGGGCAGTACTTC TRBJ2-7 TRBD1 TRBV12-3/TRBV12-4 .
CAGSARQCHNEQFF TGTGCCGGCAGCGCGAGACAGTGCCACAATGAGCAGTTCTTC TRBJ2-1 . TRBV7-9 .
CASNTGTTGKVFGGELFF TGTGCCAGCAATACCGGGACTACCGGGAAAGTTTTCGGCGGGGAGCTGTTTTTT TRBJ2-2 TRBD2 TRBV28 few
CASSGELAVGTQYF TGTGCCAGCAGCGGGGAACTAGCGGTAGGAACCCAGTACTTC TRBJ2-5 TRBD2 TRBV5-4 .
CASNYHDRDREAFF TGCGCCAGCAACTACCATGACAGGGACAGGGAAGCTTTCTTT TRBJ1-1 TRBD1 TRBV5-1 .